The following is a TCR beta chain sequence with its context. Its antigen is as yet unknown. Blood got drawn at baseline, again on cycle 4 day 1, and then on cycle 7 day 1. Produced via immunoSEQ multiplex PCR; TCRdb's table is partial and in-frame only. This sample has 80,000 to 100,000 clones, with about 88% found just once. This sample is part of a study of OX40 agonist ivuxolimab in advanced cancers. Overall study results and limits: At doses 0.1 to 3.0 mg/kg, CD4+ and CD8+ clones expanded.

V shed 3 bases and J 7 bases; nucleotides not matched to a gene: 2. Germline CDR1 is LGHNA and CDR2 is YNFKEQ. The length of the CDR3 is 14 residues. Sequencing was performed on CD4+ or CD8+ T cells sorted from blood, taken in a trial of the OX40 agonist ivuxolimab. The chain combines TRBV4-2 with TRBJ1-3; 11 bases match TRBD1. This TCR derives from an adult with an advanced solid tumor such as melanoma, head and neck, liver or kidney cancer. The CDR3 region has the DNA TGTGCCAGCAGCCAGGACAGGGGGCTGAACACCATATATTTT. Protein: CASSQDRGLNTIYF.